Below are 6 T cell receptor beta chains sequenced from a single sample in a study of T cell responses to AZD1222 COVID-19 vaccine. The table came from immunoSEQ multiplex PCR; TCRdb's copy has only in-frame clones and leaves some out. Counted here are 100,000 to 150,000 clones, approximately 84% occurring once; the ten biggest clones make up about a fifth. The sequencing here drew on peripheral blood, taken on day 0 of AZD1222 vaccination. The receptors derive from an adult in good health.

The V gene is TRBV7-8, the J gene TRBJ1-2, with no clear D. The ends were cut back, 1 base at V and 5 bases at J, with 11 bases in the middle. The germline CDR1 and CDR2 sequences are SGHVS and FQNEAQ. There are 14 residues in the CDR3. CDR3 protein: CASSLGVGYYGYTF. The CDR3 nucleotides read TGTGCCAGCAGCTTAGGGGTGGGGTATTATGGCTACACCTTC.

V is TRBV3-1 (or the pseudogene TRBV3-2) and J is TRBJ1-1; no clear D. The CDR3 covers 12 residues. From germline, CDR1 is LGHDT and CDR2 YNNKEL (reference sequence). The V end was cut by 1 base, the J end by 3 bases, with 3 bases between. The CDR3 DNA is TGTGCCAGCAGCCAAGGGGACACTGAAGCTTTCTTT. Its protein product is CASSQGDTEAFF.

The chain is built from TRBV9 and TRBJ2-7; 8 bases line up with TRBD2. V lost 0 bases, J lost 4 bases, and 3 bases stayed unmatched. Germline CDR1 and CDR2: SGDLS and YYNGEE. This CDR3 comprises 14 residues. CDR3 sequence (DNA): TGTGCCAGCAGCGTAGCGGGGGGGCCTTACGAGCAGTACTTC. Translated: CASSVAGGPYEQYF.

A single count supports this clone. The chain is built from TRBV5-1 and TRBJ1-1; tentatively, D is TRBD1 (5 bases). The V and J ends lost 5 bases and 1 base respectively, with 12 bases between them. CDR3 length equals 14 residues. Germline CDR1 SGHRS, CDR2 YFSETQ. The CDR3 DNA sequence: TGCGCCAGCAGAATACAGGCTTCGAACACTGAAGCTTTCTTT. Translation: CASRIQASNTEAFF.

V is TRBV6-5 and J is TRBJ2-1, with unresolved D. CDR1 is MNHEY, CDR2 SVGAGI, per germline. Trimming stripped 6 bases from V and 7 bases from J, with 7 bases between. CDR3 size: 11 residues. This CDR3 is CASRRLNEQFF. CDR3 nucleotides: TGTGCCAGCAGGCGACTGAATGAGCAGTTCTTC.

This chain uses TRBV4-1 with TRBJ2-5, with TRBD2 as a possible D gene (5 bases). Germline-derived CDR1 and CDR2 are MGHRA and YSYEKL. This CDR3 is 14 amino acids long. Trimming left V 2 bases short and J 5 bases short, with 12 bases between. Written as DNA, the CDR3 is TGCGCCAGCAGCCAACAGACTACGCCTGAGACCCAGTACTTC. This codes for CASSQQTTPETQYF.